This TCR beta chain emerged from a study of T cells in localized non-small cell lung cancer. The study's findings and limits: Adjacent lung held a median 57 of the top 100 tumor clones. In uninvolved adjacent lung, T cell clonality reached its highest value, exceeding tumor. Longer overall survival was seen with higher T cell density measured in blood.

This clone has a handful of counts. Its antigen is currently unknown. Libraries were prepared by immunoSEQ multiplex PCR; TCRdb keeps only in-frame clonotypes and omits some of them. The table lists 50,000 or so clones, over 75% of them singletons, with approximately 20% in the top ten. J lost 4 bases, V lost 3 bases, and 8 bases had no gene match. This CDR3 region has 15 residues. The germline CDR1 and CDR2 sequences are SGHRS and YFSETQ. The chain employs TRBV5-1 and TRBJ1-1; 8 nucleotides agree with TRBD1. The sample consisted of peripheral blood, taken before any cancer treatment. This TCR came from a female donor older than 55 with stage II squamous cell lung carcinoma. CDR3 coding DNA: TGCGCCAGCAGCTCAACAAACACAGGGGGCACTGAAGCTTTCTTT. This codes for CASSSTNTGGTEAFF.